The sample holds one count of the clone carrying this T cell receptor (beta chain). Antigen unknown. The sort gate was single viable CD3+CD4+CD8-CD45RO+ cells for memory CD4+ T cells. Donors' CMV status reflects serum IgG against pp150, pp28, p38, p52. The trim removed 5 bases at V and 7 bases at J, leaving 6 bases unmatched. Germline V gene data show CDR1 as MNHNS and CDR2 as SASEGT. The CDR3 consists of 14 residues. How the authors handled the data: After removing out-of-frame reads, around 2,100,000 distinct TCRbeta sequences remained. This table comes from immunoSEQ multiplex PCR, and its TCRdb copy is limited to in-frame clones, with some not included. V and J calls and clone size are given by that table; D and trimming were obtained from the DNA. In the table there are about 61,000 clones, around four fifths of which are singletons. This sample was taken from a study of memory CD4+ T cells and cytomegalovirus serostatus. Study at large: Of the healthy Belgian adults, 9 or 10 were CMV seropositive and 20 to 25 seronegative.

Study results and caveats: Suggested: most of the CMV-linked TCR signature lies in CD4+ memory cells.

The chain recombines TRBV6-1 with TRBJ1-2, with TRBD1 identical over 11 bases. The specimen was memory CD4+ T cells from blood. The sequence derives from an adult in good health and CMV-seronegative. The CDR3: CASSKDRGLGGYTF. Here the CDR3 DNA reads TGTGCCAGCAGTAAGGACAGGGGGCTCGGTGGCTACACCTTC.